These T cell receptor beta chains were read from a single sample in a study of blood T cells in healthy people across ages. MiXCR, run by TCRdb on the 5' RACE reads, gives a single entry per CDR3 protein. The sample lists about 650,000 distinct CDR3 sequences; more than 45% were seen once. Sequencing used blood. These receptors were collected from a woman older than 75 in good health. The CDR3 runs from the conserved cysteine through the conserved F or W. A D gene is named only where the DNA matches it firmly. Not all rows give a size; the values are once, few, many and, for expanded clones, a class.

cdr3_length,clone_size,v_call,j_call,d_call,cdr3_aa,cdr3_nt
14,many,TRBV7-2,TRBJ1-2,TRBD1,CASSPRTGVEGYTF,TGTGCCAGCAGCCCAAGGACAGGGGTTGAGGGCTACACCTTC
18,-,TRBV7-2,TRBJ2-1,TRBD2,CASSLVLAGGLSYNEQFF,TGTGCCAGCAGCTTAGTACTAGCGGGGGGGCTTTCCTACAATGAGCAGTTCTTC
15,few,TRBV14,TRBJ2-1,TRBD2,CASSQLAGGPNEQFF,TGTGCCAGCAGCCAACTAGCGGGAGGGCCAAATGAGCAGTTCTTC
15,-,TRBV9,TRBJ2-3,-,CASSVVEGSTDTQYF,TGTGCCAGCAGCGTAGTGGAGGGGAGCACAGATACGCAGTATTTT
16,-,TRBV20-1,TRBJ2-7,TRBD2,CSASLLAGGTPHEQYF,TGCAGTGCTAGTCTGCTAGCGGGGGGTACACCCCACGAGCAGTACTTC
14,-,TRBV20-1,TRBJ2-4,-,CSAIQGVAKNIQYF,TGCAGTGCAATACAAGGAGTAGCCAAAAACATTCAGTACTTC
12,few,TRBV5-5,TRBJ2-3,-,CASSSEGYTQYF,TGTGCCAGCAGCTCGGAGGGTTATACGCAGTATTTT
16,few,TRBV5-5,TRBJ1-5,TRBD1,CASSSRDRVEDQPQHF,TGTGCCAGCAGCTCCCGGGACAGGGTAGAGGATCAGCCCCAGCATTTT
14,once,TRBV12-3/TRBV12-4,TRBJ2-1,TRBD1,CASSPPTGQGEQFF,TGTGCCAGCAGTCCCCCGACAGGGCAGGGTGAGCAGTTCTTC
16,many,TRBV10-1,TRBJ2-1,TRBD2,CASSGERRPGGNEQFF,TGCGCCAGCAGTGGAGAGCGGAGACCGGGGGGTAATGAGCAGTTCTTC
13,many,TRBV6-5,TRBJ2-5,-,CASSVRRPGTQYF,TGTGCCAGCAGTGTCAGACGGCCGGGGACCCAGTACTTC
13,-,TRBV12-3/TRBV12-4,TRBJ2-1,-,CASSSLPGNEQFF,TGTGCCAGCAGTTCCCTGCCTGGGAATGAGCAGTTCTTC
16,few,TRBV10-3,TRBJ2-1,TRBD2,CAISEDASGSYNEQFF,TGTGCCATCAGTGAGGACGCTAGCGGGAGTTACAATGAGCAGTTCTTC
15,-,TRBV12-3/TRBV12-4,TRBJ1-4,TRBD1,CASSFRTGSPEKLFF,TGTGCCAGCAGTTTTCGGACAGGGAGTCCTGAAAAACTGTTTTTT
14,-,TRBV20-1,TRBJ2-1,TRBD2,CSAPTTSGVREQFF,TGCAGTGCTCCCACGACTAGCGGGGTCAGGGAGCAGTTCTTC
15,-,TRBV10-3,TRBJ2-4,-,CAISESERLGNIQYF,TGTGCCATCAGTGAGTCGGAGAGGCTCGGGAACATTCAGTACTTC
14,few,TRBV5-1,TRBJ2-7,-,CASSLDSGLGEQYF,TGCGCCAGCAGCTTGGACTCAGGTCTAGGCGAGCAGTACTTC
15,-,TRBV10-3,TRBJ2-3,TRBD2,CAVSEASGGTDTQYF,TGTGCCGTCAGTGAAGCTAGCGGGGGAACAGATACGCAGTATTTT
16,-,TRBV7-8,TRBJ2-5,TRBD1,CASSSKRGQSQETQYF,TGTGCCAGCAGCTCAAAAAGGGGGCAGTCCCAAGAGACCCAGTACTTC
14,-,TRBV10-3,TRBJ1-1,-,CAISLQGLVGEAFF,TGTGCCATCAGTCTGCAGGGGCTGGTCGGTGAAGCTTTCTTT
14,-,TRBV20-1,TRBJ2-1,-,CSAKPTGTYNEQFF,TGCAGTGCTAAACCGACAGGAACCTACAATGAGCAGTTCTTC
14,-,TRBV12-3/TRBV12-4,TRBJ1-1,-,CASSPAGSTRGAFF,TGTGCCAGCAGTCCGGCAGGCTCAACCCGCGGGGCTTTCTTT
17,-,TRBV27,TRBJ2-1,TRBD1,CASSADRGAYSDNEQFF,TGTGCCAGCAGTGCCGACAGGGGTGCTTACTCCGACAATGAGCAGTTCTTC
14,many,TRBV5-1,TRBJ1-5,TRBD1,CASSQGTDNQPQHF,TGCGCCAGCAGCCAAGGGACAGACAATCAGCCCCAGCATTTT
13,-,TRBV29-1,TRBJ2-3,TRBD1,CSVDGQGADTQYF,TGCAGCGTGGATGGACAGGGCGCAGATACGCAGTATTTT
13,-,TRBV6-1,TRBJ1-2,-,CASSEEAGDGYTF,TGTGCCAGCAGTGAAGAGGCAGGGGATGGCTACACCTTC
16,-,TRBV4-3,TRBJ2-1,-,CASSQGRGLAYNEQFF,TGCGCCAGCAGCCAAGGCCGCGGTCTAGCCTACAATGAGCAGTTCTTC
11,many,TRBV12-3/TRBV12-4,TRBJ1-5,-,CASANDQPQHF,TGTGCCAGCGCGAACGATCAGCCCCAGCATTTT
16,-,TRBV20-1,TRBJ2-3,-,CSASVGAKPSTDTQYF,TGCAGTGCTAGCGTCGGGGCCAAACCTAGCACAGATACGCAGTATTTT
19,few,TRBV7-9,TRBJ2-5,TRBD1,CASSRIPVTGKSYQETQYF,TGTGCCAGCAGCCGCATACCAGTGACAGGGAAGAGTTACCAAGAGACCCAGTACTTC
12,many,TRBV6-2/TRBV6-3,TRBJ2-5,-,CASSYVRKTQYF,TGTGCCAGCAGCTACGTCAGGAAGACCCAGTACTTC
14,-,TRBV6-6,TRBJ2-2,-,CASSWRGDSGELFF,TGTGCCAGCAGTTGGCGGGGGGACAGCGGGGAGCTGTTTTTT
13,-,TRBV29-1,TRBJ2-5,TRBD2,CSDRGSGSETQYF,TGCAGCGACCGGGGTAGCGGGAGTGAGACCCAGTACTTC
15,-,TRBV6-5,TRBJ2-1,TRBD2,CASSRRDYSYNEQFF,TGTGCCAGCAGCCGCCGGGACTACTCCTACAATGAGCAGTTCTTC
14,-,TRBV9,TRBJ1-5,TRBD1,CASSGTGVNQPQHF,TGTGCCAGCAGCGGGACAGGTGTCAATCAGCCCCAGCATTTT
13,-,TRBV5-1,TRBJ2-7,-,CASSAAVSYEQYF,TGCGCCAGCAGCGCCGCCGTCTCCTACGAGCAGTACTTC
15,-,TRBV2,TRBJ1-2,-,CASSSSGDPNYGYTF,TGTGCCAGCAGTTCGAGCGGGGATCCTAACTATGGCTACACCTTC
15,-,TRBV6-6,TRBJ2-1,TRBD2,CASRPPREINNEQFF,TGTGCCAGCAGACCTCCGCGGGAGATAAACAATGAGCAGTTCTTC
14,-,TRBV5-1,TRBJ2-1,-,CASRRTIGSGGQFF,TGCGCCAGCAGAAGGACTATAGGTTCTGGGGGGCAGTTCTTC
13,-,TRBV20-1,TRBJ2-7,TRBD2,CSATGTKPYEQYF,TGCAGTGCTACGGGGACTAAACCCTACGAGCAGTACTTC
12,few,TRBV29-1,TRBJ2-7,-,CSAAWGVNEQYF,TGCAGCGCTGCTTGGGGAGTCAACGAGCAGTACTTC
14,many,TRBV29-1,TRBJ2-5,-,CSVVGLSGDETQYF,TGCAGCGTTGTTGGCCTATCGGGTGACGAGACCCAGTACTTC
19,many,TRBV4-1,TRBJ2-1,TRBD2,CASSQRASGIPLSYNEQFF,TGCGCCAGCAGCCAACGTGCTAGCGGGATACCCCTTTCCTACAATGAGCAGTTCTTC
19,many,TRBV6-5,TRBJ2-1,TRBD2,CASSYLGTSGVSSYNEQFF,TGTGCCAGCAGTTACCTCGGGACTAGCGGGGTGAGCTCCTACAATGAGCAGTTCTTC
15,many,TRBV28,TRBJ2-7,-,CASSHAAYSSYEQYF,TGTGCCAGCAGCCACGCAGCCTACAGCTCCTACGAGCAGTACTTC
15,-,TRBV9,TRBJ2-7,-,CASSVVAGRYNEQYF,TGTGCCAGCAGCGTAGTGGCGGGGCGTTACAATGAGCAGTACTTC
11,-,TRBV28,TRBJ1-2,-,CASSYGYDYTF,TGTGCCAGCTCCTACGGCTATGACTACACCTTC
15,-,TRBV20-1,TRBJ2-3,-,CSARPPWGFTDTQYF,TGCAGTGCCAGACCCCCCTGGGGTTTCACAGATACGCAGTATTTT
12,many,TRBV25-1,TRBJ2-1,-,CASSPFGDEQFF,TGTGCCAGCAGCCCCTTCGGGGATGAGCAGTTCTTC
13,-,TRBV20-1,TRBJ2-5,TRBD1,CSARTGNQETQYF,TGCAGTGCCAGGACAGGGAACCAAGAGACCCAGTACTTC